The 14 T cell receptor beta chains presented below share a single source sample, sequenced in a study of cytomegalovirus exposure and HLA in healthy donors (dated by TCRdb to 2016 to 2017). Library construction relied on the immunoSEQ multiplex PCR assay. For the multiplex PCR, a mixture combining 60 forward primers for TCR Vbeta segments and 13 reverse primers for TCR Jbeta segments was used. Held by TCRdb, this immuneACCESS table contains in-frame sequences only and omits some clones. Under half of the omission traces to an unresolved V gene where checked; the cause of the rest is unknown. The table for this sample lists 60,000 to 85,000 clones. The top ten clonotypes cover roughly an eighth of the sample. The material sequenced was PBMCs. These receptors were obtained from a man aged 50 to 59 in good health and CMV-seropositive.

The V and J genes are TRBV9 and TRBJ1-2; weak D call: TRBD1 (5 bases). The CDR3 loop spans 16 amino acids. V gave up 4 bases and J gave up 7 bases, with 23 bases separating them. Germline V gene lookup returns CDR1 SGDLS and CDR2 YYNGEE. The CDR3 DNA sequence: TGTGCCAGCAGCCCCGGGGGGTGGGGGAGCCCCCGTGGCTACACCTTC. Its protein product is CASSPGGWGSPRGYTF.

V gene TRBV2 combines with J gene TRBJ2-1; 8 bases line up with TRBD1. The trim removed 3 bases at V and 5 bases at J, leaving 6 bases unmatched. The germline V gene encodes CDR1 SNHLY and CDR2 FYNNEI. This CDR3 has 15 residues. CDR3 sequence (DNA): TGTGCCAGCAGTGAGGGACAGGAAAATGACAATGAGCAGTTCTTC. It encodes CASSEGQENDNEQFF. The full variable domain, its missing parts supplied by reference TRBV2 and TRBJ2-1, is EPEVTQTPSHQVTQMGQEVILRCVPISNHLYFYWYRQILGQKVEFLVSFYNNEISEKSEIFDDQFSVERPDGSNFTLKIRSTKLEDSAMYFCASSEGQENDNEQFFGPGTRLTVL.

The chain uses TRBV5-6 and TRBJ2-1, with a possible D match to TRBD1 (6 bases). V dropped 0 bases and J dropped 8 bases, with 15 bases sitting between them. The CDR3 runs to 15 residues. Germline V lookup: CDR1 SGHDT, CDR2 YYEEEE. CDR3 amino acids: CASSLVSRDNDEQFF. CDR3 DNA: TGTGCCAGCAGCTTGGTTTCCCGGGACAACGATGAGCAGTTCTTC.

The chain employs TRBV30 and TRBJ1-1; 7 bases line up with TRBD1. The germline V gene has CDR1 GTSNPN and CDR2 SVGIG (reference sequence). J lost 5 bases, V lost 0 bases, and 6 bases had no gene match. The CDR3 has 14 amino acids. In nucleotides, the CDR3 is TGTGCCTGGAGTGTGGGGCAGGGGGTGACTGAAGCTTTCTTT. As protein: CAWSVGQGVTEAFF.

The rearrangement joins TRBV6-6 to TRBJ1-5, with 8 bases matching TRBD1. V dropped 6 bases and J dropped 3; count of bases not matched to a gene: 7. The CDR3 sequence is 15 residues long. Germline CDR1 reads MNHNY; CDR2 reads SVGAGI (reference sequence). The CDR3 protein is CASRSQGALNQPQHF. CDR3 coding DNA: TGTGCCAGCAGATCCCAGGGGGCTCTCAATCAGCCCCAGCATTTT.

This chain links TRBV29-1 with TRBJ2-1; TRBD2 aligns across 7 bases. The trim removed 7 bases at V and 7 bases at J, leaving 10 bases unmatched. The CDR3 contains 13 residues. Germline V gene lookup returns CDR1 SQVTM and CDR2 ANQGSEA. The CDR3: CSAAGTTSNEQFF. CDR3 in DNA: TGCAGCGCTGCCGGGACTACCTCTAATGAGCAGTTCTTC.

The rearrangement links TRBV6-1 to TRBJ2-3; D gene uncertain. The CDR3 runs to 9 residues. Germline V gene sequence: CDR1 MNHNS, CDR2 SASEGT. The V end was cut by 10 bases, the J end by 6 bases, with 5 bases between. The CDR3 protein is CATSDTQYF. Here the CDR3 DNA reads TGTGCCACCTCGGATACGCAGTATTTT.

CDR3 protein: CASRTDRGNTEAFF. The CDR3 DNA reads TGTGCCAGCAGAACGGACAGGGGGAACACTGAAGCTTTCTTT. The rearrangement links TRBV27 to TRBJ1-1; the match to TRBD1 covers 9 bases. Germline V gives CDR1 MNHEY, CDR2 SMNVEV (reference sequence). The V segment lost 6 bases and the J segment 1 base; nucleotides outside the gene matches: 3. The CDR3 runs to 14 residues.

This sequence joins TRBV7-3 and TRBJ2-5, with 9 bases aligning to TRBD2. Trimming removed 6 bases from V and 2 bases from J; junction bases left unmatched: 7. CDR1 is SGHTA, CDR2 FQGTGA, per germline. This CDR3 has 15 amino acids. The CDR3 reads CASSSSGEVQETQYF. CDR3 nucleotide sequence: TGTGCCAGCAGTTCTAGCGGGGAGGTTCAAGAGACCCAGTACTTC.

The chain recombines TRBV7-9 with TRBJ1-5, with TRBD1 matching 11 bases. Germline CDR1 reads SEHNR; CDR2 reads FQNEAQ (reference sequence). V lost 5 bases and J lost 7; bases outside the gene matches: 4. The CDR3 runs 14 residues. CDR3 in amino acids: CASSRDRGGQPQHF. The CDR3 DNA reads as TGTGCCAGCAGCCGGGACAGGGGGGGACAGCCCCAGCATTTT.

This chain connects TRBV4-2 to TRBJ1-1; D not resolved. V was shortened by 4 bases and J by 4 bases, with 10 bases between the two germline ends. Germline V gene lookup returns CDR1 LGHNA and CDR2 YNFKEQ. This CDR3 has 13 residues. The DNA for the CDR3 is TGTGCCAGCAGCCGGGGAGGAACCACTGAAGCTTTCTTT. It translates to CASSRGGTTEAFF.

The gene calls are TRBV5-1 and TRBJ2-5; no firm D call. Germline-derived CDR1 and CDR2 are SGHRS and YFSETQ. V shed 4 bases and J shed 5 bases, with 18 bases lying between them. This CDR3 has 15 amino acids. The CDR3 spells CASSLLASPSETQYF. The CDR3 DNA reads TGCGCCAGCAGCCTCTTAGCCTCCCCGTCGGAGACCCAGTACTTC.

This sequence joins TRBV5-5 and TRBJ1-2; no reliable D call. Germline loops: CDR1 SGHKS, CDR2 YYEKEE (reference sequence). The V end lost 1 base, the J end lost 2 bases, and 9 bases lay between the germline ends. The CDR3 totals 14 residues. CDR3 region: CASSLNRMNYGYTF. CDR3 coding DNA: TGTGCCAGCAGCTTGAACAGAATGAACTATGGCTACACCTTC.

This chain connects TRBV2 to TRBJ2-1; 7 bases agree with TRBD1. CDR1 SNHLY and CDR2 FYNNEI come from the germline V gene. After removal of 7 bases from V and 8 bases from J, the junction contained 8 bases not matched to a gene. This CDR3 region has 13 residues. The chain's CDR3 is CASNYKGADEQFF. DNA of the CDR3: TGTGCCAGCAATTATAAGGGGGCGGATGAGCAGTTCTTC.